The clone carrying this T cell receptor (beta chain) was seen a handful of times. With TRAV- and TRBV-specific primers, first-strand cDNA was made, covering the alpha and beta chains. TCR amplification ran roughly 20 PCR cycles using constant-region and V-primer adapter primers. After the mRNA was isolated, it was amplified using in vitro transcription. TCRdb re-called the reads with MiXCR, one entry per CDR3 protein. The sample records 95,000 to 100,000 distinct CDR3 sequences, more than 20% being singletons. V lost 7 bases and J 2 bases, leaving 15 bases between the germline ends. The germline gives CDR1 SNHLY, CDR2 FYNNEI. The CDR3 runs to 15 residues. This entry is derived from a study of low-dose radiotherapy and immunotherapy resistance in tumors. Study overall: Cohort 1 patients were irradiated with 0.5 Gy fractions every 2 weeks to 6.5 Gy total. Patients were treated with intravenous nivolumab at 240 mg every two weeks and were also dosed with ipilimumab at 1 mg/kg every six weeks. Patients took 300 mg oral aspirin daily for four cycles from cycle 1 day 1.

The time point was: after trial treatment. Sample treatment: LDRT plus nivolumab, ipilimumab, low-dose cyclophosphamide and aspirin (RACIN trial). This rearrangement joins TRBV2 to TRBJ2-1; TRBD1 is a possible D gene (5 bases). The clonotype comes from a male donor with prostate cancer. The sample consisted of PBMCs, taken after low-dose radiotherapy plus immunotherapy. The CDR3 spells CASNPSSRAYNEQFF. In DNA, the CDR3 is TGTGCCAGCAACCCCTCGAGCAGGGCCTACAATGAGCAGTTCTTC.